Presented here are 8 T cell receptor beta chains from one specimen sequenced in a study of blood T cell repertoires in COVID-19. Clones were sequenced by immunoSEQ multiplex PCR, and TCRdb holds only the in-frame ones, with some missing. The data hold some 160,000 clones, with about 77% observed a single time. The source material was peripheral blood. The receptor set was obtained from a woman aged 80 or over with acute or convalescent COVID-19.

V and J are TRBV24-1 and TRBJ2-2; 8 bases are a match to TRBD1. V was pared by 5 bases and J by 5 bases, with 12 bases of the junction left unmatched. The CDR3 runs 17 residues. Germline V CDR1 and CDR2: KGHDR, SFDVKD. In nucleotides, the CDR3 is TGTGCCACCAGTGGGAAGGCAGGGGGCTGGGGGACCGGGGAGCTGTTTTTT. It encodes CATSGKAGGWGTGELFF.

This rearrangement joins TRBV28 to TRBJ2-2, with 7 bases identical to TRBD1. This CDR3 is built from 14 residues. The germline V gene encodes CDR1 MDHEN and CDR2 SYDVKM. The trim removed 4 bases at V and 6 bases at J, leaving 5 bases unmatched. The CDR3 loop is CASSSQGGPGELFF. CDR3 bases: TGTGCCAGCAGTTCCCAAGGGGGCCCCGGGGAGCTGTTTTTT.

This chain links TRBV2 with TRBJ2-1, with a tentative D call TRBD2 (6 bases). Deletions cut 6 bases from V and 1 base from J, with 16 bases between. The germline CDR1 and CDR2 sequences are SNHLY and FYNNEI. This CDR3 comprises 16 residues. The CDR3 nucleotides are TGTGCCAGCAGCCGGGGGTTGTCGGTGTCCTACAATGAGCAGTTCTTC. It yields the protein CASSRGLSVSYNEQFF.

The genes are TRBV29-1 and TRBJ1-5; D remains ambiguous. The V end lost 6 bases, the J end lost 0 bases, and 9 bases lay between the germline ends. This CDR3 has 13 residues. Germline-derived CDR1 and CDR2 are SQVTM and ANQGSEA. CDR3 loop: CSVGGNSNQPQHF. DNA of the CDR3: TGCAGCGTAGGAGGGAATAGCAATCAGCCCCAGCATTTT. Supplemented by reference TRBV29-1 and TRBJ1-5, the full variable domain reads SAVISQKPSRDICQRGTSLTIQCQVDSQVTMMFWYRQQPGQSLTLIATANQGSEATYESGFVIDKFPISRPNLTFSTLTVSNMSPEDSSIYLCSVGGNSNQPQHFGDGTRLSIL.

The chain is built from TRBV30 and TRBJ2-3; D uncertain. CDR1 is GTSNPN and CDR2 is SVGIG in the germline V gene (reference sequence). The CDR3 sequence is 13 residues long. Trimming shortened V by 0 bases and J by 3 bases, and 7 bases separated the two germline ends. In DNA, the CDR3 is TGTGCCTGGAGTGTACCTAGTACAGATACGCAGTATTTT. Encoded protein: CAWSVPSTDTQYF.

This sequence joins TRBV19 and TRBJ2-7; possible D gene TRBD2, 6 bases. V was cut by 5 bases and J by 2 bases, with 7 bases left in between. CDR3 length equals 12 residues. Germline V gene sequence: CDR1 LNHDA, CDR2 SQIVND (reference sequence). For the CDR3, the DNA is TGTGCCAGTAGTCGGGGGACCTACGAGCAGTACTTC. Amino acid sequence: CASSRGTYEQYF.

The chain employs TRBV28 and TRBJ2-7; 10 positions agree with TRBD1. The V and J ends lost 5 bases and 3 bases, in that order; junction bases with no gene match: 7. Looked up from germline, CDR1 is MDHEN and CDR2 is SYDVKM. CDR3 length: 15 residues. The CDR3 nucleotides read TGTGCCAGCAGTACCTCCGGGACAGGGGACTACGAGCAGTACTTC. Its protein product is CASSTSGTGDYEQYF.

The CDR3 reads CASSPKTSGRNEQFF. The CDR3 DNA sequence: TGTGCCAGTAGCCCGAAGACTAGCGGGAGGAATGAGCAGTTCTTC. This rearrangement joins TRBV19 to TRBJ2-1; 13 bases map to TRBD2. The CDR3 length is 15 residues. The germline V gene encodes CDR1 LNHDA and CDR2 SQIVND (reference sequence). V lost 6 bases and J lost 7; bases outside the gene matches: 6.